This T cell receptor (beta chain) was sequenced for a study of response to subunit inactivated influenza vaccine. This clonotype was picked up many times. Its antigen is not known. Looked up from germline, CDR1 is MNHNY and CDR2 is SVGAGI (reference sequence). The CDR3 sequence is 12 residues long. Trimming removed 1 base from V and 4 bases from J, with 3 bases in between. Findings and caveats of the study: The authors proposed limited new T cell recruitment per seasonal influenza vaccination.

TCRdb passed the RT-PCR reads through MiXCR, listing each CDR3 protein once. The repertoire consists of 490,000 or so distinct CDR3 sequences, with around 8% occurring once and the leading ten covering 13%. Material: PBMCs from blood, obtained roughly 24 months after vaccination. This clonotype was sampled from a man in his fifties or sixties who received an inactivated influenza vaccine. The chain joins TRBV6-6 to TRBJ2-3; the D is unclear. The CDR3 region has the DNA TGTGCCAGCAGTTACTTAGCAGATACGCAGTATTTT. This sequence encodes CASSYLADTQYF.